These T cell receptor beta chains were read from a single sample in a study of long-term antiretroviral therapy in people with HIV. Some clones are missing from TCRdb's copy, which holds only in-frame ones; the method was immunoSEQ multiplex PCR. The sample records just over 35,000 clones, approximately 83% being singletons. This sample comprised unsorted PBMCs, obtained 2.2 years after starting antiretroviral therapy. The origin of the receptors is a man aged 18 to 30 with HIV. CDR3s include the opening cysteine and the closing phenylalanine or tryptophan. D genes are given only for firm matches. Not every row has a clone size; where given, it reads once, few, many or a size class.

d_call,j_call,v_call,clone_size,cdr3_aa,cdr3_nt
NA,TRBJ1-2,TRBV28,NA,CASSLIGYGYTF,TGTGCCAGCAGTTTAATAGGGTATGGCTACACCTTC
NA,TRBJ2-7,TRBV7-9,NA,CASSPRGEGVEQYF,TGTGCCAGCAGCCCTAGGGGGGAAGGAGTCGAGCAGTACTTC
TRBD1,TRBJ2-5,TRBV7-2,NA,CASSLGTGGFLETQYF,TGTGCCAGCAGCTTAGGGACAGGGGGCTTCCTGGAGACCCAGTACTTC
NA,TRBJ2-2,TRBV7-2,NA,CASSSRGRDTGELFF,TGTGCCAGCAGCTCGCGGGGGCGGGACACCGGGGAGCTGTTTTTT
NA,TRBJ1-3,TRBV6-5,NA,CASSYSRYSGNTIYF,TGTGCCAGCAGTTACTCGAGATACTCTGGAAACACCATATATTTT
NA,TRBJ2-7,TRBV5-1,NA,CASSLEGPAYEQYF,TGCGCCAGCAGCTTGGAAGGACCCGCCTACGAGCAGTACTTC
TRBD2,TRBJ2-7,TRBV28,NA,CASSLRTSAVYSYEQYF,TGTGCCAGCAGTTTACGCACTAGCGCAGTCTACTCCTACGAGCAGTACTTC
NA,TRBJ1-1,TRBV5-1,NA,CASSLVSGGGEAFF,TGCGCCAGCAGCTTGGTGTCTGGCGGCGGTGAAGCTTTCTTT
TRBD1,TRBJ1-2,TRBV6-1,NA,CASSEAGQGYYGYTF,TGTGCCAGCAGTGAAGCAGGACAGGGATACTATGGCTACACCTTC
TRBD1,TRBJ1-5,TRBV2,NA,CASRRDSNQPQHF,TGTGCCAGCAGGAGGGACAGTAATCAGCCCCAGCATTTT
NA,TRBJ2-1,TRBV2,NA,CASSGVRSGGSYNEQFF,TGTGCCAGCAGTGGGGTTCGTAGCGGAGGCTCCTACAATGAGCAGTTCTTC
TRBD1,TRBJ2-1,TRBV11-2,NA,CASSPWTGTVAGEQFF,TGTGCCAGCAGCCCATGGACAGGGACGGTTGCGGGGGAGCAGTTCTTC
NA,TRBJ1-1,TRBV30,once,CAWSAGRTEAFF,TGTGCCTGGAGTGCCGGTCGGACTGAAGCTTTCTTT
NA,TRBJ2-5,TRBV4-1,NA,CASSQDQETQYF,TGCGCCAGCAGCCAAGATCAAGAGACCCAGTACTTC
TRBD2,TRBJ2-3,TRBV7-2,NA,CASRAGVGTDTQYF,TGTGCCAGCAGAGCGGGGGTTGGCACAGATACGCAGTATTTT
NA,TRBJ1-4,TRBV7-9,NA,CASNPQGTNEKLFF,TGTGCCAGCAATCCACAGGGAACTAATGAAAAACTGTTTTTT
NA,TRBJ1-3,TRBV4-3,NA,CASSQVGTGGNTIYF,TGCGCCAGCAGCCAAGTGGGGACGGGTGGAAACACCATATATTTT
NA,TRBJ2-1,TRBV7-9,NA,CASSLRAEYNEQFF,TGTGCCAGCAGCTTAAGGGCGGAATACAATGAGCAGTTCTTC
NA,TRBJ2-3,TRBV7-9,NA,CASSSPAGSTDTQYF,TGTGCCAGCAGCTCACCAGCAGGGAGCACAGATACGCAGTATTTT
TRBD2,TRBJ2-7,TRBV2,once,CASTPTRTSGDQGYEQYF,TGTGCCAGCACCCCTACCCGGACTAGCGGGGACCAAGGCTACGAGCAGTACTTC
NA,TRBJ1-4,TRBV4-2,NA,CASSQDHGTWDEKLFF,TGTGCCAGCAGCCAAGATCATGGGACGTGGGATGAAAAACTGTTTTTT
NA,TRBJ2-5,TRBV7-8,NA,CASSDRHRKETQYF,TGTGCCAGCAGCGACAGACACCGTAAGGAGACCCAGTACTTC
TRBD2,TRBJ2-1,TRBV9,once,CASSVAGGSSYNEQFF,TGTGCCAGCAGCGTAGCGGGAGGGAGCTCCTACAATGAGCAGTTCTTC
NA,TRBJ1-1,TRBV10-3,NA,CAISDTGGGENTEAFF,TGTGCCATCAGTGACACAGGTGGAGGGGAGAACACTGAAGCTTTCTTT
NA,TRBJ1-5,TRBV5-5,NA,CASSLAGVKHQPQHF,TGTGCCAGCAGCTTGGCCGGGGTAAAGCATCAGCCCCAGCATTTT
TRBD2,TRBJ2-1,TRBV10-3,NA,CAISESGVAGVYNEQFF,TGTGCCATCAGTGAGTCGGGGGTAGCGGGAGTATACAATGAGCAGTTCTTC
NA,TRBJ2-2,TRBV7-9,NA,CASSRLVLGTGELFF,TGTGCCAGCAGTCGACTAGTACTGGGCACCGGGGAGCTGTTTTTT
TRBD2,TRBJ2-1,TRBV9,NA,CASSTSTSGRGNNEQFF,TGTGCCAGCAGCACCTCGACTAGCGGGAGGGGGAACAATGAGCAGTTCTTC
NA,TRBJ1-2,TRBV25-1,NA,CASSGWTWSGYTF,TGTGCCAGCAGTGGGTGGACGTGGAGCGGCTACACCTTC
NA,TRBJ1-2,TRBV18,NA,CASSPLGGDYGYTF,TGTGCCAGCTCACCACTGGGGGGCGACTATGGCTACACCTTC
NA,TRBJ2-1,TRBV7-6,NA,CASSPRVYNEQFF,TGTGCCAGCAGCCCTAGGGTCTACAATGAGCAGTTCTTC
NA,TRBJ1-1,TRBV7-2,NA,CASSLYLGRAEAFF,TGTGCCAGCAGCTTATATCTAGGGCGGGCTGAAGCTTTCTTT
TRBD1,TRBJ1-4,TRBV2,NA,CASSPGQASNEKLFF,TGTGCCAGCAGCCCGGGACAGGCGTCTAATGAAAAACTGTTTTTT